Below, 30 T cell receptor beta chains from the same sample are listed, as sequenced in a study of T cell changes during pregnancy in multiple sclerosis. Clones were read by immunoSEQ multiplex PCR, and TCRdb kept only the in-frame ones, dropping some. The repertoire holds 50,000 or so clones, with about nine tenths as singletons. The starting material was CD4+ T cells from peripheral blood mononuclear cells, obtained in the second trimester of pregnancy. The receptors originated from a female donor with multiple sclerosis, enrolled in a pregnancy study.

The chain has TRBV18 and TRBJ2-3; 10 bases line up with TRBD1. Trimming took 2 bases from V and 2 from J; bases not matched to a gene: 16. CDR3 size: 20 residues. The V gene's germline CDR1 is KGHSH and CDR2 LQKENI. The CDR3 DNA sequence: TGTGCCAGCTCACCAGCGCGGGACAGGGGATCCACGGTTTCCACAGATACGCAGTATTTT. As protein: CASSPARDRGSTVSTDTQYF. Based on the CDR3 plus reference TRBV18 and TRBJ2-3, the full variable domain is NAGVMQNPRHLVRRRGQEARLRCSPMKGHSHVYWYRQLPEEGLKFMVYLQKENIIDESGMPKERFSAEFPKEGPSILRIQQVVRGDSAAYFCASSPARDRGSTVSTDTQYFGPGTRLTVL.

The CDR3 sequence: CAISEDNQETQYF. DNA for the CDR3: TGTGCCATCAGTGAGGACAACCAAGAGACCCAGTACTTC. This chain joins TRBV10-3 and TRBJ2-5; unclear D gene. The CDR3 has 13 residues. V was shortened by 2 bases and J by 0 bases, with 4 bases between the two germline ends. Germline values: CDR1 ENHRY, CDR2 SYGVKD.

V and J are TRBV18 and TRBJ1-3, with TRBD1 matching over 10 bases. The CDR3 covers 17 residues. Germline CDR1 reads KGHSH; CDR2 reads LQKENI. Germline trimming cut 6 bases from V and 8 bases from J; bases unmatched to any gene: 16. The CDR3 DNA sequence: TGTGCCAGCTCTATATTACCGGGACAGGGGAAAGAAGACACCATATATTTT. Residues: CASSILPGQGKEDTIYF.

In its sample, this clone was seen once. The CDR3 loop is CASSARGPLNTEAFF. CDR3 sequence (DNA): TGTGCCAGTAGCGCCCGAGGTCCCCTGAACACTGAAGCTTTCTTT. V usage is TRBV19 and J usage is TRBJ1-1; D unresolved. The ends were cut back, 6 bases at V and 0 bases at J, with 14 bases in the middle. The CDR3 runs to 15 residues. Germline assignment: CDR1 LNHDA and CDR2 SQIVND (reference sequence). Combining the CDR3 with reference TRBV19 and TRBJ1-1 gives the whole variable domain DGGITQSPKYLFRKEGQNVTLSCEQNLNHDAMYWYRQDPGQGLRLIYYSQIVNDFQKGDIAEGYSVSREKKESFPLTVTSAQKNPTAFYLCASSARGPLNTEAFFGQGTRLTVV.

The chain is built from TRBV5-4 and TRBJ2-1; 12 bases map to TRBD2. This CDR3 region has 16 residues. The trim removed 4 bases at V and 8 bases at J, leaving 10 bases unmatched. Germline CDR1 SGHNT, CDR2 YYREEE (reference sequence). The CDR3 DNA reads TGTGCCAGCAGCGAGGGCGGACTAGCGGGGTTTGATGAGCAGTTCTTC. This gives the protein CASSEGGLAGFDEQFF.

DNA of the CDR3: TGTGCCAGCAGTGACCCGGACAGGGGGCACGATACGCAGTATTTT. This codes for CASSDPDRGHDTQYF. The V call is TRBV6-4, the J call TRBJ2-3, with TRBD1 matching over 11 bases. Unmatched junction bases numbered 4, after V lost 2 bases and J lost 6 bases. From germline, CDR1 is MRHNA and CDR2 SNTAGT. The CDR3 has 15 residues.

J is TRBJ1-2 and V is TRBV12-5; unclear D gene. Germline lookup yields CDR1 LGHNT and CDR2 FRNRAP. The CDR3 runs 13 residues. V dropped 0 bases and J dropped 14 bases, with 16 bases sitting between them. Here the CDR3 DNA reads TGTGCTAGTGGTTTGGTAAACGGCGGCCGTTTTACCTTC. Amino acid sequence: CASGLVNGGRFTF.

The rearrangement links TRBV28 to TRBJ2-2, with D tentatively TRBD1 (5 bases). Germline CDR1 is MDHEN and CDR2 is SYDVKM. The CDR3 runs to 18 residues. Trimming took off 3 bases at V and 0 bases at J, with 17 bases between the two ends. CDR3 DNA: TGTGCCAGCAGTTTCGGCGGTTGGGCAGGGTCGAACACCGGGGAGCTGTTTTTT. Encoded protein: CASSFGGWAGSNTGELFF.

This clone was recorded once. This sequence joins TRBV5-1 and TRBJ2-1, with TRBD2 as a possible D gene (5 bases). The CDR3 length is 15 residues. V was pared by 4 bases and J by 7 bases, with 18 bases between. The V gene's germline CDR1 is SGHRS and CDR2 YFSETQ. The CDR3 loop is CASSPEVGGFNEQFF. CDR3 sequence (DNA): TGCGCCAGCAGCCCGGAGGTGGGTGGGTTTAATGAGCAGTTCTTC.

This clone was detected only once. The rearrangement uses TRBV4-1 and TRBJ2-2; 10 bases agree with TRBD2. The germline V gene has CDR1 MGHRA and CDR2 YSYEKL. The CDR3 is made up of 18 amino acids. V shed 5 bases, J shed 5 bases, and the junction held 14 bases outside the gene matches. Written as DNA, the CDR3 is TGCGCCAGCAGCTCCCCCGGAGCGGGAGGGCCGCGGACCGGGGAGCTGTTTTTT. It is translated as CASSSPGAGGPRTGELFF.

Remarks on this clone: Other DNA sequences in this sample translate to the same CDR3. The CDR3 is CASSTEEGTGIQYF. In DNA form, the CDR3 reads TGTGCCAGCAGCACCGAGGAGGGGACGGGCATTCAGTACTTC. The V call is TRBV7-8, the J call TRBJ2-4, with D perhaps matching TRBD2 (6 bases). Trimming pared 5 bases from V and 9 bases from J, leaving 17 bases between. The CDR3 length is 14 residues. Per the germline V gene, CDR1 is SGHVS and CDR2 is FQNEAQ.

The chain employs TRBV7-9 and TRBJ2-5; D might be TRBD1 (5 bases). The CDR3 length is 13 residues. Trimming cost V 3 bases and J 1 base, with 6 bases left between them. Germline lookup yields CDR1 SEHNR and CDR2 FQNEAQ (reference sequence). The CDR3 spells CASSLTVQETQYF. DNA of the CDR3: TGTGCCAGCAGCTTGACAGTCCAAGAGACCCAGTACTTC.

This clone was picked up one time. This specimen includes other DNA sequences encoding the same CDR3. The chain joins TRBV6-5 to TRBJ1-2, with D perhaps matching TRBD1 (5 bases). The V gene lost 0 bases and the J gene lost 1 base, with 9 bases spanning the gap. Looked up from germline, CDR1 is MNHEY and CDR2 is SVGAGI. This CDR3 comprises 15 residues. The CDR3 DNA follows: TGTGCCAGCAGTTACTCCTCAGGGATTAACTATGGCTACACCTTC. Protein: CASSYSSGINYGYTF.

The rearrangement uses TRBV30 and TRBJ2-5, with 12 bases identical to TRBD2. The CDR3 is 16 amino acids. Trimming cost V 2 bases and J 4 bases; bases outside gene matches: 8. From germline, CDR1 is GTSNPN and CDR2 SVGIG (reference sequence). CDR3 residues: CAWSPGLAGFRETQYF. CDR3 DNA: TGTGCCTGGAGTCCTGGACTAGCGGGGTTCCGAGAGACCCAGTACTTC.

The chain joins TRBV2 to TRBJ2-2; 8 positions agree with TRBD2. The V gene end was trimmed by 7 bases and the J gene end by 8 bases; junction bases not matched to a gene: 12. Looked up from germline, CDR1 is SNHLY and CDR2 is FYNNEI. This CDR3 contains 15 residues. The chain's CDR3 is CASNLRAGGPGELFF. The CDR3 nucleotides read TGTGCCAGCAACCTACGGGCGGGGGGCCCTGGGGAGCTGTTTTTT. Full variable domain (missing parts from reference TRBV2 and TRBJ2-2): EPEVTQTPSHQVTQMGQEVILRCVPISNHLYFYWYRQILGQKVEFLVSFYNNEISEKSEIFDDQFSVERPDGSNFTLKIRSTKLEDSAMYFCASNLRAGGPGELFFGEGSRLTVL.

CDR3 protein: CASSGRTGGSGNTIYF. CDR3 DNA sequence: TGCGCCAGCAGCGGAAGGACAGGGGGCTCTGGAAACACCATATATTTT. The chain employs TRBV5-1 and TRBJ1-3; 10 bases map to TRBD1. This CDR3 is 16 amino acids long. CDR1 and CDR2 (germline): SGHRS, YFSETQ. The ends lost 4 bases at V and 0 bases at J; junction bases unmatched: 4. The full variable domain, with the rest looked up from reference TRBV5-1 and TRBJ1-3, is KAGVTQTPRYLIKTRGQQVTLSCSPISGHRSVSWYQQTPGQGLQFLFEYFSETQRNKGNFPGRFSGRQFSNSRSEMNVSTLELGDSALYLCASSGRTGGSGNTIYFGEGSWLTVV.

The V and J genes are TRBV9 and TRBJ2-5; 11 bases map to TRBD2. With V trimmed by 0 bases and J by 2 bases, 3 bases remained unmatched. The CDR3 totals 16 residues. Germline loops: CDR1 SGDLS, CDR2 YYNGEE. CDR3 DNA sequence: TGTGCCAGCAGCGTAGGGGGGACTAGCGGACAAGAGACCCAGTACTTC. Its translation is CASSVGGTSGQETQYF.

The V gene is TRBV30, the J gene TRBJ2-7, with D possibly being TRBD1 (7 bases). Germline CDR1 GTSNPN, CDR2 SVGIG (reference sequence). The length of the CDR3 is 13 residues. V lost 7 bases to trimming and J lost 0 bases, with 13 bases between them. The CDR3 region is CALSGGGSYEQYF. CDR3 coding DNA: TGTGCCTTGTCAGGGGGAGGCTCCTACGAGCAGTACTTC. Combining the CDR3 with reference TRBV30 and TRBJ2-7 gives the whole variable domain SQTIHQWPATLVQPVGSPLSLECTVEGTSNPNLYWYRQAAGRGLQLLFYSVGIGQISSEVPQNLSASRPQDRQFILSSKKLLLSDSGFYLCALSGGGSYEQYFGPGTRLTVT.

The rearrangement joins TRBV11-2 to TRBJ2-5; D is perhaps TRBD1 (6 bases). Trimming removed 5 bases at V and 5 bases at J, with 12 bases between. Germline V CDR1 and CDR2: SGHAT, FQNNGV. The CDR3 spans 13 residues. The CDR3 DNA sequence: TGTGCCAGCAGCGTTAGTACAGGGGAGACCCAGTACTTC. It translates to CASSVSTGETQYF.

V gene TRBV14 combines with J gene TRBJ2-2; a weak D match, TRBD2 (5 bases). The CDR3 totals 15 residues. Trimming took off 4 bases at V and 3 bases at J, with 12 bases between the two ends. Germline V gene lookup returns CDR1 SGHDN and CDR2 FVKESK. The CDR3 DNA sequence: TGTGCCAGCAGCCCTCGCACGGGATACACCGGGGAGCTGTTTTTT. This translates into CASSPRTGYTGELFF.

J is TRBJ1-6 and V is TRBV5-1; D unclear. V was pared by 5 bases and J by 5 bases, with 14 bases between. Germline CDR1 SGHRS, CDR2 YFSETQ. CDR3 length equals 15 residues. The DNA for the CDR3 is TGCGCCAGCAGTGGAGGACCTCCGAATAATTCACCCCTCCACTTT. Protein sequence: CASSGGPPNNSPLHF.

The gene calls are TRBV5-1 and TRBJ2-2; D unclear. V gave up 2 bases and J gave up 0 bases, with 5 bases separating them. The CDR3 consists of 14 residues. Germline V gene sequence: CDR1 SGHRS, CDR2 YFSETQ. This CDR3 is CASSLQTNTGELFF. CDR3 nucleotides: TGCGCCAGCAGCTTACAGACGAACACCGGGGAGCTGTTTTTT.

This clone has a single count. The rearrangement joins TRBV14 to TRBJ2-5; no definite D call. The CDR3 sequence is 14 residues long. Trimming shortened V by 1 base and J by 5 bases, and 11 bases separated the two germline ends. CDR1 and CDR2 from the germline V gene are SGHDN and FVKESK. CDR3 protein: CASSQARLRETQYF. As DNA, the CDR3 is TGTGCCAGCAGCCAAGCGAGGTTACGGGAGACCCAGTACTTC. Combining the CDR3 with reference TRBV14 and TRBJ2-5 gives the whole variable domain EAGVTQFPSHSVIEKGQTVTLRCDPISGHDNLYWYRRVMGKEIKFLLHFVKESKQDESGMPNNRFLAERTGGTYSTLKVQPAELEDSGVYFCASSQARLRETQYFGPGTRLLVL.

This clone was found once. The V call is TRBV5-1, the J call TRBJ2-3, with 11 nucleotides matching TRBD2. Germline V lookup: CDR1 SGHRS, CDR2 YFSETQ. The CDR3 length is 16 residues. V trimming: 4 bases; J trimming: 0 bases; junction bases outside the gene matches: 4. CDR3 protein: CASSIRLAGSTDTQYF. In DNA form, the CDR3 reads TGCGCCAGCAGCATACGACTAGCGGGAAGCACAGATACGCAGTATTTT.

The V gene is TRBV10-2, the J gene TRBJ1-5; 7 bases fit TRBD1. There are 17 residues in the CDR3. Looked up from germline, CDR1 is WSHSY and CDR2 is SAAADI. The ends lost 2 bases at V and 3 bases at J; junction bases unmatched: 10. CDR3 in amino acids: CASSEGTRDSFNQPQHF. The CDR3 DNA reads TGCGCCAGCAGTGAGGGAACGCGGGACAGCTTCAATCAGCCCCAGCATTTT.

V and J are TRBV7-9 and TRBJ1-3; D gene uncertain. The CDR3 loop spans 11 amino acids. Trimming removed 1 base from V and 8 bases from J, with 3 bases in between. CDR1 is SEHNR, CDR2 FQNEAQ, per germline (reference sequence). CDR3 residues: CASSLGDTIYF. CDR3 DNA: TGTGCCAGCAGCTTAGGCGACACCATATATTTT.

Only a few counts were recorded for this clone. The J gene is TRBJ2-3, the V gene TRBV11-1, with D hard to call. Germline CDR1 SGHAT, CDR2 FQDESV (reference sequence). This CDR3 is built from 14 residues. Trimming removed 2 bases at V and 4 bases at J, with 10 bases between. For the CDR3, the DNA is TGTGCCAGCAGCTTAAGAAGCAGCGCAGATACGCAGTATTTT. This codes for CASSLRSSADTQYF.

The V gene is TRBV14, the J gene TRBJ1-1, with 10 bases lining up with TRBD1. This CDR3 spans 17 amino acids. V trimming: 0 bases; J trimming: 3 bases; junction bases outside the gene matches: 7. CDR1 is SGHDN, CDR2 FVKESK, per germline. The CDR3 bases are TGTGCCAGCAGCCAAGATTGGACAGGGGGTATCGACACTGAAGCTTTCTTT. Protein: CASSQDWTGGIDTEAFF.

The rearrangement links TRBV5-1 to TRBJ2-6; weak D call: TRBD2 (5 bases). The V end lost 0 bases, the J end lost 4 bases, and 8 bases lay between the germline ends. Germline loops: CDR1 SGHRS, CDR2 YFSETQ. CDR3 length: 15 amino acids. DNA for the CDR3: TGCGCCAGCAGCTTGGAGTCGGGAGGGGCCAACGTCCTGACTTTC. Encoded protein: CASSLESGGANVLTF.

The chain is built from TRBV15 and TRBJ1-4; 8 bases align to TRBD1. This CDR3 contains 14 residues. Trimming removed 5 bases from V and 3 bases from J; junction bases left unmatched: 2. The germline gives CDR1 LNHNV, CDR2 YYDKDF (reference sequence). The CDR3 bases are TGTGCCACCAGCCAGGGGGCGTCTAATGAAAAACTGTTTTTT. Protein sequence: CATSQGASNEKLFF.